This TCR beta chain was identified in a study of chemoradiotherapy in HPV16-positive cancers. Study details: A couple of HPV16-positive patients' cells yielded candidate HPV-specific clones and common motifs. Study observations and caveats: Non-HPV-specific T cells did not expand in tumors during treatment, whereas candidate HPV-specific clones and E7-related motifs did. HPV-specific T cells were functionally defined from only a couple of HPV16-positive patients.

Over chemoradiotherapy, repertoires were sampled more than once. The germline CDR1 and CDR2 sequences are SNHLY and FYNNEI. Trimming pared 2 bases from V and 5 bases from J, leaving 15 bases between. The CDR3 consists of 15 residues. With respect to this clone: The antigen is not known.

Data came from immunoSEQ multiplex PCR; TCRdb stores just in-frame clones and leaves some out. The sample has fewer than 30,000 clones, roughly 95% seen once. The J gene is TRBJ1-2, the V gene TRBV2; no clear D gene. Specimen collection occurred from a patient who underwent chemoradiotherapy. This sequence originates from a human donor with HPV-associated anogenital cancer. CDR3 in amino acids: CASSEIRGNRYGYTF. DNA of the CDR3: TGTGCCAGCAGTGAAATTCGGGGAAATAGGTATGGCTACACCTTC.